This T cell receptor (beta chain) was identified during a study of Graves' ophthalmopathy and Graves' hyperthyroidism. This clonotype was detected only a few times. Its antigen remains unidentified. Broader study findings: Sensitivity reached around 67% and specificity roughly 72% when the model predicted ophthalmopathy progression. A classifier, a 13-signature model, separated ophthalmopathy from stable hyperthyroidism with approximately 88% sensitivity and over 70% specificity.

The CDR3 is 14 amino acids. Germline V gene data show CDR1 as MGHRA and CDR2 as YSYEKL. Trimming at V came to 9 bases and at J to 5 bases, leaving 12 bases not matched to a gene. Amplification of the TCR beta CDR3 regions used RNA transcripts (as template). HTBI primers served in a first-round RT-PCR, which a second-round multiplex PCR followed. TCRdb analysed the multiplex PCR reads with MiXCR anew, one entry per CDR3 protein. Of just over 400,000 distinct CDR3 sequences in the sample, over 20% were seen once. This sequence joins TRBV4-1 and TRBJ2-7; 8 bases fit TRBD1. Sequenced: peripheral blood. The sequence derives from a woman between 18 and 29 years old with stable Graves' hyperthyroidism. This CDR3 is CARRLGQVGHEQYF. In DNA, the CDR3 is TGCGCCAGAAGATTGGGACAGGTAGGCCACGAGCAGTACTTC.